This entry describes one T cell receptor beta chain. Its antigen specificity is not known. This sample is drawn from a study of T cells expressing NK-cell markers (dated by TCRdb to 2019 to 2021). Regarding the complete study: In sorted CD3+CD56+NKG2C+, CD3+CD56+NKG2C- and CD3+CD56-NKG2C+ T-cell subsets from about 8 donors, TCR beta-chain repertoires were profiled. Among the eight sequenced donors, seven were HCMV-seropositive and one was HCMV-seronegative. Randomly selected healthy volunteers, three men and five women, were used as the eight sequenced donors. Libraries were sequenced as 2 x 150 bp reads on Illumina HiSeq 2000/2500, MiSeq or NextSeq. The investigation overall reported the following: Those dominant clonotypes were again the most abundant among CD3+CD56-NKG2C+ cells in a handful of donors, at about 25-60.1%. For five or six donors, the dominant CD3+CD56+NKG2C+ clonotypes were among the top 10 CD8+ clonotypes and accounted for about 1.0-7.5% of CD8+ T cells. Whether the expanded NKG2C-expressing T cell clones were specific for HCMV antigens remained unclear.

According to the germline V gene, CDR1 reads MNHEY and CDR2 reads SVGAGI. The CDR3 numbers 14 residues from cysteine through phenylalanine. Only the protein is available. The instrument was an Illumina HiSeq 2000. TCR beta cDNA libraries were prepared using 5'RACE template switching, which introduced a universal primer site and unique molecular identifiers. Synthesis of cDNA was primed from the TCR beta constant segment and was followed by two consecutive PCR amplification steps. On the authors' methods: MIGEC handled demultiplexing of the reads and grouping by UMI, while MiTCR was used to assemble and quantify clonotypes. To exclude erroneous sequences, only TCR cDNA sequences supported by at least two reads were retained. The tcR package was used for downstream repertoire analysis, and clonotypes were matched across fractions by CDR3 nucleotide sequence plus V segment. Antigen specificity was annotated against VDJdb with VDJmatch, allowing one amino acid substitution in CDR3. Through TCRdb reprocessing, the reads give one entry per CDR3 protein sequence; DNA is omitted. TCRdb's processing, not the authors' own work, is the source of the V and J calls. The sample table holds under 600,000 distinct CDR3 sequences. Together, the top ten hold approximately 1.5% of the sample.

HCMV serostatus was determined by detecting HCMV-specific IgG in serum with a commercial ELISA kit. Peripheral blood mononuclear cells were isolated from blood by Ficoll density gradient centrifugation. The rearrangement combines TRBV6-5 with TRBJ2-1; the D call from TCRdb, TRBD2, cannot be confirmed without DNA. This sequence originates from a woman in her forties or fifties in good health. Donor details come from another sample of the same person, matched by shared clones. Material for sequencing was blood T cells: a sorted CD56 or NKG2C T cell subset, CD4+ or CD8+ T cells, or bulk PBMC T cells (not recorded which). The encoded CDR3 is CASRIAGGVNEQFF.